One sample yielded the 12 T cell receptor beta chains listed below, sequenced in a study of shared clonotypes between healthy human individuals. TCRdb keeps only in-frame clones here, not all; method: immunoSEQ multiplex PCR. Of some 2,500,000 clones listed, approximately 90% are singletons. Sample: naive CD4+ T cells from PBMCs. Subset given: CD45RA+ positively selected. The receptors shown here come from a man aged 18-30 years in good health. Some clones in this sample may be carry-over from other donors' samples.

The chain has TRBV5-1 and TRBJ2-1, with 8 bases that match TRBD2. J lost 5 bases, V lost 4 bases, and 8 bases had no gene match. The CDR3 length is 15 residues. Germline-derived CDR1 and CDR2 are SGHRS and YFSETQ. CDR3: CASSGLGLGDNEQFF. The DNA for the CDR3 is TGCGCCAGCAGCGGATTGGGACTAGGCGACAATGAGCAGTTCTTC.

The V and J genes are TRBV10-1 and TRBJ2-5, with D tentatively TRBD1 (6 bases). The CDR3 length is 15 residues. Germline CDR1 WNHNN, CDR2 SYGVQD (reference sequence). V shed 0 bases and J shed 3 bases, with 11 bases lying between them. The CDR3 region is CASSESGRGKETQYF. The CDR3 DNA follows: TGCGCCAGCAGTGAGTCGGGCAGGGGTAAAGAGACCCAGTACTTC.

The count of this clone is one. The rearrangement joins TRBV7-3 to TRBJ2-7, with 10 bases aligning to TRBD1. This CDR3 contains 13 residues. V lost 5 bases, J lost 6 bases, and 4 bases stayed unmatched. The V gene's germline CDR1 is SGHTA and CDR2 FQGTGA. The DNA for the CDR3 is TGTGCCAGCAGCATAGACAGGGGGCGCGAGCAGTACTTC. Amino acid sequence: CASSIDRGREQYF.

This chain uses TRBV28 with TRBJ1-5; possibly TRBD1 for D (5 bases). Germline loops: CDR1 MDHEN, CDR2 SYDVKM. V gave up 5 bases and J gave up 16 bases, with 33 bases separating them. The CDR3 sequence is 17 residues long. CDR3 nucleotide sequence: TGTGCCAGCAGTCCCGTGGGGCCCGCTCCGCTCCCACCTTGGTTACATTTT. Amino acid sequence: CASSPVGPAPLPPWLHF.

The V gene is TRBV5-1, the J gene TRBJ2-7; 7 nucleotides line up with TRBD1. Germline lookup yields CDR1 SGHRS and CDR2 YFSETQ. V dropped 4 bases and J dropped 1; count of bases not matched to a gene: 8. There are 15 residues in the CDR3. The CDR3 loop reads CASSGGTVFSYEQYF. CDR3 coding DNA: TGCGCCAGCAGCGGTGGGACAGTTTTTTCCTACGAGCAGTACTTC. Full variable domain (outside the CDR3, taken from reference TRBV5-1 and TRBJ2-7): KAGVTQTPRYLIKTRGQQVTLSCSPISGHRSVSWYQQTPGQGLQFLFEYFSETQRNKGNFPGRFSGRQFSNSRSEMNVSTLELGDSALYLCASSGGTVFSYEQYFGPGTRLTVT.

V usage is TRBV5-5 and J usage is TRBJ2-7, with no clear D. The V gene's germline CDR1 is SGHKS and CDR2 YYEKEE (reference sequence). Trimming removed 4 bases at V and 6 bases at J, with 11 bases between. The CDR3 covers 12 residues. The CDR3 spells CASSHPLGEQYF. The CDR3 coding sequence is TGTGCCAGCAGCCACCCCCTAGGCGAGCAGTACTTC.

This rearrangement joins TRBV5-3 to TRBJ2-7; the D call may be TRBD1 or TRBD2 (7 bases each). TRBV5-3 is identified as an open reading frame with a role that is uncertain. Trimming pared 4 bases from V and 3 bases from J, leaving 17 bases between. The CDR3 has 15 residues. In DNA, the CDR3 is TGTGCCAGAAGCGAACCTCAGGGGGGGTTCTACGAGCAGTACTTC. As protein: CARSEPQGGFYEQYF.

The chain recombines TRBV25-1 with TRBJ2-7, with 7 bases lining up with TRBD1. The CDR3 runs to 16 residues. With V trimmed by 7 bases and J by 2 bases, 14 bases remained unmatched. Germline V lookup: CDR1 MGHDK, CDR2 SYGVNS. The CDR3 DNA follows: TGTGCCAGCACCTCAACGACCGGGACAGACACCTACGAGCAGTACTTC. Its protein product is CASTSTTGTDTYEQYF.

The chain is built from TRBV7-2 and TRBJ1-5; 7 nucleotides match TRBD1. Losses at the gene ends were 5 bases for V and 8 bases for J; bases not matched to a gene: 6. The CDR3 extends over 13 amino acids. The germline CDR1 and CDR2 sequences are SGHTA and FQGNSA. As DNA, the CDR3 is TGTGCCAGCAGCCAGACAGGGATCGAGCCCCAGCATTTT. Protein sequence: CASSQTGIEPQHF.

The chain links TRBV27 to TRBJ2-7; 11 bases are shared with TRBD1. V shed 5 bases and J 8 bases; nucleotides not matched to a gene: 20. The CDR3 consists of 18 residues. CDR1 and CDR2 (germline): MNHEY, SMNVEV (reference sequence). The CDR3 here is CASSKDRGRSGAATKQYF. The CDR3 bases are TGTGCCAGCAGTAAGGACAGGGGGCGGAGCGGGGCGGCTACGAAGCAGTACTTC.

The J gene is TRBJ2-5, the V gene TRBV28; tentatively, D is TRBD1 or TRBD2 (5 bases each). Per the germline V gene, CDR1 is MDHEN and CDR2 is SYDVKM. Trimming shortened V by 6 bases and J by 11 bases, and 22 bases separated the two germline ends. The CDR3 consists of 14 residues. CDR3 loop: CASRPGTSTREQYF. The CDR3 nucleotides read TGTGCCAGCAGGCCCGGGACCTCTACCCGAGAGCAGTACTTC.

V and J are TRBV6-6 and TRBJ2-7; 8 bases are a match to TRBD2. Germline CDR1 reads MNHNY; CDR2 reads SVGAGI (reference sequence). V gave up 4 bases and J gave up 1 base; unmatched junction bases: 3. The CDR3 contains 14 residues. CDR3 sequence reads: CASSLAGTSYEQYF. The CDR3 nucleotides read TGTGCCAGCAGTTTAGCGGGAACTTCCTACGAGCAGTACTTC.